Listed below are T cell receptor beta chains from one sample, sequenced in a study of T cell responses to AZD1222 COVID-19 vaccine. TCRdb's table, derived via immunoSEQ multiplex PCR, lists solely in-frame clones and lacks some. The sample gives approximately 77,000 clones, approximately 92% of which show up once; roughly 5.1% is in the top ten. The sequencing used peripheral blood, collected 28 days after the second AZD1222 dose. The receptor set was obtained from an adult who received the AZD1222 COVID-19 vaccine. The CDR3 runs from the conserved cysteine through the conserved F or W. The D gene is left open where the match is weak. Clone size appears in some rows only: once, few, many, or a class for an expanded clone.

d_gene	v_gene	j_gene	abundance	CDR3nt	CDR3aa
-	TRBV24-1	TRBJ2-1	once	TGTGCCACCAGTGATTTGCTCGTGGGACTCGACTCCGCCAGTGAGCAGTTCTTC	CATSDLLVGLDSASEQFF
TRBD2	TRBV7-2	TRBJ2-3	-	TGTGCCAGCAGCCCCTTTAGCGGGATCCCCACAGATACGCAGTATTTT	CASSPFSGIPTDTQYF
TRBD2	TRBV10-3	TRBJ2-1	-	TGTGCCATCAGTGCCCTGGGGGAGGGCTCCTACAATGAGCAGTTCTTC	CAISALGEGSYNEQFF
-	TRBV7-2	TRBJ1-1	-	TGTGCCAGCAGCTTTAAGGCGCATCTAGGAGCTTTCTTT	CASSFKAHLGAFF
-	TRBV30	TRBJ1-5	-	TGTGCCTGGAGAGAGGTCAGGGCGACGAATCAGCCCCAGCATTTT	CAWREVRATNQPQHF
-	TRBV30	TRBJ2-3	-	TGTGCCTGGTCAAACGGGCCTAGCACAGATACGCAGTATTTT	CAWSNGPSTDTQYF
-	TRBV2	TRBJ1-5	-	TGTGCCAGCACCGCTCGCCCATATAGCAATCAGCCCCAGCATTTT	CASTARPYSNQPQHF
-	TRBV20-1	TRBJ2-1	-	TGCAGTGCAAAATACAATGAGCAGTTCTTC	CSAKYNEQFF
TRBD1	TRBV11-2	TRBJ2-7	-	TGTGCCAGCAGCTGGGACAGATCTTACGAGCAGTACTTC	CASSWDRSYEQYF
TRBD2	TRBV27	TRBJ2-7	-	TGTGCCAGCAGGCCGGGACTAGCGGGAGGCTACGAGCAGTACTTC	CASRPGLAGGYEQYF
TRBD1	TRBV5-6	TRBJ1-6	once	TGTGCCAGCAGCTGGGCCGGGACAGGGGATTCACCCCTCCACTTT	CASSWAGTGDSPLHF
-	TRBV7-9	TRBJ2-1	-	TGTGCCAGCAGGTCCAGGACGGCATGGAATGAGCAGTTCTTC	CASRSRTAWNEQFF
TRBD1	TRBV5-1	TRBJ2-2	-	TGCGCCAGCAGCTTGGCCGGGACAGGGGTCCTCTTTACCGGGGAGCTGTTTTTT	CASSLAGTGVLFTGELFF
-	TRBV28	TRBJ2-3	-	TGTGCCAGCAGTTTACGCCCCCGCCTGGGCACAGATACGCAGTATTTT	CASSLRPRLGTDTQYF
TRBD1	TRBV9	TRBJ2-1	-	TGTGCCAGCAGCACCGGGCCGGGACAGAACAATGAGCAGTTCTTC	CASSTGPGQNNEQFF
TRBD1	TRBV7-9	TRBJ1-4	-	TGTGCCAGCAGCGGGACAGGGGGACGTGAAAAACTGTTTTTT	CASSGTGGREKLFF
-	TRBV2	TRBJ1-4	-	TGTGCCAGCAGTGCTTCTCTTACAACTAATGAAAAACTGTTTTTT	CASSASLTTNEKLFF
TRBD2	TRBV6-6	TRBJ2-1	-	TGTGCCAGCAGTCCCTCTACACTAGCGGGGTCATACAATGAGCAGTTCTTC	CASSPSTLAGSYNEQFF
-	TRBV3-1/TRBV3-2	TRBJ1-3	-	TGTGCCAGCAGCCAAGATTGGGCGGGTTCTGGAAACACCATATATTTT	CASSQDWAGSGNTIYF
-	TRBV19	TRBJ2-1	-	TGTGCCAGTAGTAAACGACAGCCCTCCTACAATGAGCAGTTCTTC	CASSKRQPSYNEQFF
-	TRBV28	TRBJ2-7	-	TGTGCCAGCAGGGGGGGCGGGGTCTCCTACGAGCAGTACTTC	CASRGGGVSYEQYF
-	TRBV11-2	TRBJ2-1	-	TGTGCCAGCAGCTTAGGCCCTGGCTACAATGAGCAGTTCTTC	CASSLGPGYNEQFF
TRBD2	TRBV4-3	TRBJ2-1	once	TGCGCCAGCAGCCAAGATAGGATTAGCGGGTGGGGCTACAATGAGCAGTTCTTC	CASSQDRISGWGYNEQFF
TRBD2	TRBV6-6	TRBJ2-5	-	TGTGCCAGCAGTCACCTCGGACTAGCGGGACAAGAGACCCAGTACTTC	CASSHLGLAGQETQYF
TRBD1	TRBV24-1	TRBJ1-2	-	TGTGCCACCAGTGGCGACGACAGGGGAAAAATTAACTATGGCTACACCTTC	CATSGDDRGKINYGYTF
-	TRBV4-1	TRBJ1-5	few	TGCGCCAGCAGCCAAGATTCTGGTCAGCCCCAGCATTTT	CASSQDSGQPQHF
-	TRBV29-1	TRBJ2-2	-	TGCAGCGTCATTAAGAACACCGGGGAGCTGTTTTTT	CSVIKNTGELFF
-	TRBV18	TRBJ2-5	-	TGTGCCAGCTCAAGGGAGCGGGCAGAGACCCAGTACTTC	CASSRERAETQYF
-	TRBV7-9	TRBJ2-4	once	TGTGCCAGCAGCCGGGAGAGACAGGGCTCACAATACTTTGTGTACTTC	CASSRERQGSQYFVYF
-	TRBV19	TRBJ2-7	-	TGTGCCAGTAGTGCCGTCGAGGGATACGAGCAGTACTTC	CASSAVEGYEQYF
-	TRBV4-3	TRBJ1-1	-	TGCGCCAGCAGCCAAGGACAACGAACAAACACTGAAGCTTTCTTT	CASSQGQRTNTEAFF
-	TRBV6-1	TRBJ1-2	-	TGTGCCAGCAGTGAGGTTGCGGGTCGCATCGATGGCTACACCTTC	CASSEVAGRIDGYTF
TRBD1	TRBV10-3	TRBJ2-2	-	TGTGCCATCAGTGTAAAAGGACAGGGGGGACTCGGGGAGCTGTTTTTT	CAISVKGQGGLGELFF
TRBD1	TRBV29-1	TRBJ1-2	once	TGCAGCGTTGAAGATTTATGGGACAGGGGGACCCTTAACTATGGCTACACCTTC	CSVEDLWDRGTLNYGYTF
-	TRBV13	TRBJ1-2	-	TGTGCCAGCAGCTCGTACAGGGCACTTAGATATGGCTACACCTTC	CASSSYRALRYGYTF